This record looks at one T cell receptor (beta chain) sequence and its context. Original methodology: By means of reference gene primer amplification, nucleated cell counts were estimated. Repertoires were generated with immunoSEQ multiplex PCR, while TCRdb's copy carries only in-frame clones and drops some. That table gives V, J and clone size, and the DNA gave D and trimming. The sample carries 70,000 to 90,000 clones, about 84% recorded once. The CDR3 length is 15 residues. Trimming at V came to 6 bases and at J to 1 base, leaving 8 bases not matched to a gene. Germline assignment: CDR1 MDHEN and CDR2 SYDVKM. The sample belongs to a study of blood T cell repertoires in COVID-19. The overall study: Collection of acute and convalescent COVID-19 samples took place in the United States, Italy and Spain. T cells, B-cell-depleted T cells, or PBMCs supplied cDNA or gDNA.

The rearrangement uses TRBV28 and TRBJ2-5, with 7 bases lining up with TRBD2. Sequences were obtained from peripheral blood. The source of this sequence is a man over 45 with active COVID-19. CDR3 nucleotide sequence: TGTGCCAGCAGCCCCGTGGCGGGGGTCCAAGAGACCCAGTACTTC. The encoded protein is CASSPVAGVQETQYF.